One sample yielded the 28 T cell receptor beta chains listed below, sequenced in a study of technical replicates of blood from a few donors. Libraries were prepared by immunoSEQ multiplex PCR; TCRdb keeps only in-frame clonotypes and omits some of them. The sample consists of more than 70,000 clones, about 90% of them appearing once. The source material was T cells isolated from PBMCs. These receptors were collected from a human donor in good health.

This clone appeared once. The J gene is TRBJ2-1, the V gene TRBV2; 7 positions agree with TRBD1. This CDR3 contains 16 residues. Losses at the gene ends were 5 bases for V and 0 bases for J; bases not matched to a gene: 7. Germline loops: CDR1 SNHLY, CDR2 FYNNEI. The CDR3 DNA reads as TGTGCCAGCAGTAGACGACAGGGTGGCTCCTACAATGAGCAGTTCTTC. Protein product: CASSRRQGGSYNEQFF.

The J gene is TRBJ1-5, the V gene TRBV4-1; no clear D gene. The V gene lost 4 bases and the J gene lost 0 bases, with 19 bases spanning the gap. Germline V gene sequence: CDR1 MGHRA, CDR2 YSYEKL. The CDR3 consists of 18 residues. CDR3 DNA: TGCGCCAGCAGCCTAGAACACCCGCCGGGGTATAGCAATCAGCCCCAGCATTTT. The encoded protein is CASSLEHPPGYSNQPQHF.

The CDR3 DNA reads as TGTGCCGGGCTCAGGTCCAGGCCTAACATTCAGTACTTC. Its translation: CAGLRSRPNIQYF. The V call is TRBV25-1, the J call TRBJ2-4; no definite D call. Germline CDR1 and CDR2: MGHDK and SYGVNS. The V gene lost 11 bases and the J gene lost 7 bases, with 18 bases spanning the gap. The CDR3 has 13 residues. The full variable domain, rest sourced from reference TRBV25-1 and TRBJ2-4, is EADIYQTPRYLVIGTGKKITLECSQTMGHDKMYWYQQDPGMELHLIHYSYGVNSTEKGDLSSESTVSRIRTEHFPLTLESARPSHTSQYLCAGLRSRPNIQYFGAGTRLSVL.

The chain links TRBV5-1 to TRBJ2-7; D not resolved. CDR3 length equals 13 residues. V dropped 5 bases and J dropped 4 bases, with 13 bases sitting between them. From germline, CDR1 is SGHRS and CDR2 YFSETQ. The CDR3 protein is CASRYGEAYEQYF. The DNA for the CDR3 is TGCGCCAGCAGGTACGGAGAAGCTTACGAGCAGTACTTC.

The chain has TRBV7-3 and TRBJ1-1; 7 bases line up with TRBD1. The CDR3 contains 14 residues. V shed 6 bases, J shed 0 bases, and the junction held 4 bases outside the gene matches. In germline, CDR1 is SGHTA, CDR2 FQGTGA. CDR3 sequence (DNA): TGTGCCAGCAGGGGACAGTCCATGAACACTGAAGCTTTCTTT. The encoded protein is CASRGQSMNTEAFF.

The chain employs TRBV14 and TRBJ2-7; no firm D call. V was cut by 0 bases and J by 1 base, with 13 bases left in between. The CDR3 is made up of 16 amino acids. Germline V CDR1 and CDR2: SGHDN, FVKESK. The CDR3 is CASSQDETASSYEQYF. In DNA, the CDR3 is TGTGCCAGCAGCCAAGATGAAACAGCCTCTTCCTACGAGCAGTACTTC.

The chain uses TRBV5-4 and TRBJ2-7; D perhaps matches TRBD1 (5 bases). The V and J ends lost 4 bases and 3 bases respectively, with 23 bases between them. Germline CDR1 is SGHNT and CDR2 is YYREEE (reference sequence). This CDR3 has 17 amino acids. The chain's CDR3 is CASSSPKETAVVYEQYF. The CDR3 nucleotides are TGTGCCAGCAGCAGCCCTAAGGAGACAGCCGTTGTCTACGAGCAGTACTTC.

This clone was seen once. V is TRBV11-2 and J is TRBJ2-5; 7 bases are shared with TRBD1. The CDR3 has 15 amino acids. With V trimmed by 5 bases and J by 2 bases, 8 bases remained unmatched. Germline CDR1 reads SGHAT; CDR2 reads FQNNGV. The CDR3 nucleotides read TGTGCCAGCAGCACGAGGGACAGACTTCAAGAGACCCAGTACTTC. Translated, it gives CASSTRDRLQETQYF.

CDR3 residues: CASSGRGLHGYTF. The CDR3 DNA is TGTGCCAGTAGTGGCAGGGGATTGCATGGCTACACCTTC. This rearrangement joins TRBV19 to TRBJ1-2; D is possibly TRBD1 (6 bases). Germline V CDR1 and CDR2: LNHDA, SQIVND (reference sequence). V lost 5 bases and J lost 6, with 13 bases in between. This CDR3 contains 13 residues.

The chain has TRBV11-3 and TRBJ1-6; D call uncertain. V lost 1 base to trimming and J lost 5 bases, with 15 bases between them. There are 17 residues in the CDR3. CDR1 SGHNT and CDR2 YENEEA come from the germline V gene. The CDR3 loop is CASSLGAGRVNNSPLHF. CDR3 nucleotide sequence: TGTGCCAGCAGCTTAGGGGCGGGCAGAGTCAATAATTCACCCCTCCACTTT.

This sequence joins TRBV7-6 and TRBJ2-1; no definite D call. The germline V and J ends were trimmed by 1 base and 2 bases, with 9 bases remaining between them. This CDR3 contains 15 residues. The germline gives CDR1 SGHVS, CDR2 FNYEAQ. The CDR3 DNA follows: TGTGCCAGCAGCTTAGAGCTCGCGGCCTACAATGAGCAGTTCTTC. Encoded protein: CASSLELAAYNEQFF.

The sample holds one count of this clone. The genes are TRBV7-2 and TRBJ2-4, with TRBD2 identical over 14 bases. The junction had 11 bases not matched to a gene; V was cut back by 5 bases and J by 2 bases. Germline-derived CDR1 and CDR2 are SGHTA and FQGNSA. This CDR3 is 19 amino acids long. In DNA form, the CDR3 reads TGTGCCAGCAGCCAGAGGGGAGGGACTAGCGGGAGTACCAAAAACATTCAGTACTTC. Its protein product is CASSQRGGTSGSTKNIQYF.

The chain employs TRBV7-9 and TRBJ2-7; 12 bases fit TRBD2. The ends lost 3 bases at V and 5 bases at J; junction bases unmatched: 2. The CDR3 totals 14 residues. Looked up from germline, CDR1 is SEHNR and CDR2 is FQNEAQ (reference sequence). The DNA of the CDR3 is TGTGCCAGCAGCTTGACTAGCGGGGGTAACGAGCAGTACTTC. It specifies CASSLTSGGNEQYF.

This chain links TRBV5-4 with TRBJ2-7, with a possible D match to TRBD2 (6 bases). CDR3 length equals 15 residues. Germline CDR1 SGHNT, CDR2 YYREEE (reference sequence). Trimming left V 0 bases short and J 7 bases short, with 17 bases between. DNA for the CDR3: TGTGCCAGCAGCTTGGCCGTCGGAGAGGCGGGGGAGCAGTACTTC. Its translation: CASSLAVGEAGEQYF.

V and J are TRBV30 and TRBJ1-1, with D unclear. The V gene's germline CDR1 is GTSNPN and CDR2 SVGIG (reference sequence). The CDR3 spans 13 residues. The V end was cut by 0 bases, the J end by 1 base, with 6 bases between. Here the CDR3 reads CAWSVEANTEAFF. Here the CDR3 DNA reads TGTGCCTGGAGTGTAGAGGCGAACACTGAAGCTTTCTTT.

The chain recombines TRBV4-2 with TRBJ2-1; D perhaps matches TRBD2 (6 bases). V was shortened by 1 base and J by 3 bases, with 16 bases between the two germline ends. Germline lookup yields CDR1 LGHNA and CDR2 YNFKEQ. CDR3 length equals 17 residues. DNA of the CDR3: TGTGCCAGCAGCCAAGGCCCGGAGGGCGCAGACTACAATGAGCAGTTCTTC. Protein sequence: CASSQGPEGADYNEQFF.

This chain joins TRBV5-1 and TRBJ2-2, with 7 bases matching TRBD1. V lost 6 bases to trimming and J lost 3 bases; unmatched junction nucleotides: 5. The CDR3 has 14 residues. Germline V gene data show CDR1 as SGHRS and CDR2 as YFSETQ. For the CDR3, the DNA is TGCGCCAGCAACCGACAGGGCTACACCGGGGAGCTGTTTTTT. Translating gives CASNRQGYTGELFF.

The chain couples TRBV2 to TRBJ2-3; 11 bases align to TRBD2. V dropped 6 bases and J dropped 2; count of bases not matched to a gene: 7. This CDR3 has 16 amino acids. Germline V gene lookup returns CDR1 SNHLY and CDR2 FYNNEI. The DNA of the CDR3 is TGTGCCAGCAGGGGGGGGACTAGCGGACCCACAGATACGCAGTATTTT. Translating it yields CASRGGTSGPTDTQYF.

This chain uses TRBV5-1 with TRBJ1-6, with 8 bases lining up with TRBD1. The CDR3 contains 17 residues. The ends lost 0 bases at V and 4 bases at J; junction bases unmatched: 6. Germline CDR1 is SGHRS and CDR2 is YFSETQ. CDR3 residues: CASSLGGQGVYNSPLHF. CDR3 sequence (DNA): TGCGCCAGCAGCTTGGGAGGACAGGGCGTTTATAATTCACCCCTCCACTTT.

This clone turned up a few times. The gene calls are TRBV7-2 and TRBJ2-2; D is possibly TRBD2 (5 bases). Per the germline V gene, CDR1 is SGHTA and CDR2 is FQGNSA. The CDR3 length is 14 residues. Trimming removed 1 base from V and 6 bases from J, with 9 bases in between. CDR3 sequence (DNA): TGTGCCAGCAGCTTAGTCGAGGGAGCCGGGGAGCTGTTTTTT. This codes for CASSLVEGAGELFF.

The chain recombines TRBV28 with TRBJ1-2; D is uncertain. Trimming left V 6 bases short and J 7 bases short, with 15 bases between. CDR1 MDHEN and CDR2 SYDVKM come from the germline V gene. The CDR3 consists of 13 residues. The CDR3 loop is CASSPRVSGGYTF. The CDR3, as DNA: TGTGCCAGCAGCCCCCGAGTGTCTGGTGGCTACACCTTC.

The chain carries TRBV6-1 and TRBJ1-5, with D possibly matching TRBD1 (6 bases). Germline loops: CDR1 MNHNS, CDR2 SASEGT. V lost 2 bases and J lost 4, with 15 bases in between. The CDR3 extends over 16 amino acids. The CDR3 spells CASSESQGNSNQPQHF. DNA for the CDR3: TGTGCCAGCAGTGAAAGTCAGGGGAATAGTAATCAGCCCCAGCATTTT.

DNA for the CDR3: TGTGCCAGCAGTCCAACTAGCGGGAGGGGGGAGCTGTTTTTT. Protein sequence: CASSPTSGRGELFF. The genes are TRBV2 and TRBJ2-2, with TRBD2 identical over 12 bases. V gave up 5 bases and J gave up 8 bases; unmatched junction bases: 3. Per germline, CDR1 SNHLY and CDR2 FYNNEI. This CDR3 is 14 amino acids long.

The chain has TRBV2 and TRBJ2-3; D is possibly TRBD2 (5 bases). The CDR3 totals 15 residues. The germline V gene has CDR1 SNHLY and CDR2 FYNNEI. The V end lost 1 base, the J end lost 6 bases, and 14 bases lay between the germline ends. In nucleotides, the CDR3 is TGTGCCAGCAGTGAAGGGAGGATGGGTTGGGATACGCAGTATTTT. This gives the protein CASSEGRMGWDTQYF.

The chain couples TRBV5-1 to TRBJ2-4, with 11 bases fitting TRBD2. Trimming removed 4 bases from V and 8 bases from J; junction bases left unmatched: 14. CDR3 length equals 17 residues. The germline V gene encodes CDR1 SGHRS and CDR2 YFSETQ. The CDR3, as DNA: TGCGCCAGCAGCCCCGTAGCGGGAGGGCCGGGGGGATACATTCAGTACTTC. Protein product: CASSPVAGGPGGYIQYF.

This clone appeared once. The chain has TRBV19 and TRBJ2-5, with D unclear. The CDR3 has 13 residues. V lost 0 bases to trimming and J lost 1 base, with 3 bases between them. Germline V CDR1 and CDR2: LNHDA, SQIVND (reference sequence). This CDR3 reads CASSIDSQETQYF. The CDR3 bases are TGTGCCAGTAGTATAGATAGCCAAGAGACCCAGTACTTC.

V usage is TRBV7-9 and J usage is TRBJ2-3, with 8 nucleotides matching TRBD2. CDR3 length: 17 residues. J gave up 1 base and V 1 base, and 7 bases lay outside the gene matches. The germline gives CDR1 SEHNR, CDR2 FQNEAQ (reference sequence). The CDR3 coding sequence is TGTGCCAGCAGCTTAGGCTCGGGAGGGCCAGGCACAGATACGCAGTATTTT. Its translation: CASSLGSGGPGTDTQYF.

This clone was counted a single time. This chain joins TRBV4-1 and TRBJ2-1, with 7 bases aligning to TRBD1. The CDR3 totals 16 residues. V lost 4 bases to trimming and J lost 4 bases; unmatched junction nucleotides: 10. The germline V gene has CDR1 MGHRA and CDR2 YSYEKL. CDR3 protein: CASSRQGQNVYNEQFF. As DNA, the CDR3 is TGCGCCAGCAGCCGACAGGGACAGAACGTATACAATGAGCAGTTCTTC.